This section outlines one TCR beta chain sequence together with its context. The sample belongs to a study of T cells in Graves' hyperthyroidism and ophthalmopathy. TCR beta CDR3 region amplification was performed from RNA transcripts. The primer set for the first-round RT-PCR of the TCR CDR3 was HTBI. TCRdb reprocessed the multiplex PCR reads with MiXCR, giving one entry per CDR3 protein. Here the sample spans about 640,000 distinct CDR3 sequences, 20% being singletons. The length of the CDR3 is 13 residues. V shed 5 bases, J shed 10 bases, and the junction held 9 bases outside the gene matches. The source material was blood. The chain has TRBV12-3 or TRBV12-4 and TRBJ2-3; 7 bases match TRBD2. The clonotype originates from a man aged 25-45 years with Graves' ophthalmopathy. CDR3 region: CASSDTRTSPQYF. The CDR3 DNA follows: TGTGCCAGCAGTGATACCCGGACTAGTCCGCAGTATTTT.